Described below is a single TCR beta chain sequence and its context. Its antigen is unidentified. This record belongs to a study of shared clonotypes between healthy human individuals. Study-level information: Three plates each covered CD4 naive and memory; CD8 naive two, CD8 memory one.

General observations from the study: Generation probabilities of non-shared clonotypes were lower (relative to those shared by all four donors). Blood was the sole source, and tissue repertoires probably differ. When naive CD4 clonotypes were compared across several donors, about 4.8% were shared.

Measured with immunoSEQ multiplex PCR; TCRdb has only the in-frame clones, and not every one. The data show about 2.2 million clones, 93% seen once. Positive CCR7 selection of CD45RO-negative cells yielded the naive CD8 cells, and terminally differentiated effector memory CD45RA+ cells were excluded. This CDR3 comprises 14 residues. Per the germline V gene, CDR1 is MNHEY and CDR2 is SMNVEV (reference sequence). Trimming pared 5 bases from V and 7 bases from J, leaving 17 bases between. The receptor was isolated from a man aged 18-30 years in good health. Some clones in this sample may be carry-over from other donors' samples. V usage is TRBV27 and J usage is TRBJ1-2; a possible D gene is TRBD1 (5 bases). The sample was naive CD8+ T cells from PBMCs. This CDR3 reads CASSHGTYLSGYTF. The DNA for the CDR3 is TGTGCCAGCAGTCACGGGACCTATCTTTCTGGCTACACCTTC.